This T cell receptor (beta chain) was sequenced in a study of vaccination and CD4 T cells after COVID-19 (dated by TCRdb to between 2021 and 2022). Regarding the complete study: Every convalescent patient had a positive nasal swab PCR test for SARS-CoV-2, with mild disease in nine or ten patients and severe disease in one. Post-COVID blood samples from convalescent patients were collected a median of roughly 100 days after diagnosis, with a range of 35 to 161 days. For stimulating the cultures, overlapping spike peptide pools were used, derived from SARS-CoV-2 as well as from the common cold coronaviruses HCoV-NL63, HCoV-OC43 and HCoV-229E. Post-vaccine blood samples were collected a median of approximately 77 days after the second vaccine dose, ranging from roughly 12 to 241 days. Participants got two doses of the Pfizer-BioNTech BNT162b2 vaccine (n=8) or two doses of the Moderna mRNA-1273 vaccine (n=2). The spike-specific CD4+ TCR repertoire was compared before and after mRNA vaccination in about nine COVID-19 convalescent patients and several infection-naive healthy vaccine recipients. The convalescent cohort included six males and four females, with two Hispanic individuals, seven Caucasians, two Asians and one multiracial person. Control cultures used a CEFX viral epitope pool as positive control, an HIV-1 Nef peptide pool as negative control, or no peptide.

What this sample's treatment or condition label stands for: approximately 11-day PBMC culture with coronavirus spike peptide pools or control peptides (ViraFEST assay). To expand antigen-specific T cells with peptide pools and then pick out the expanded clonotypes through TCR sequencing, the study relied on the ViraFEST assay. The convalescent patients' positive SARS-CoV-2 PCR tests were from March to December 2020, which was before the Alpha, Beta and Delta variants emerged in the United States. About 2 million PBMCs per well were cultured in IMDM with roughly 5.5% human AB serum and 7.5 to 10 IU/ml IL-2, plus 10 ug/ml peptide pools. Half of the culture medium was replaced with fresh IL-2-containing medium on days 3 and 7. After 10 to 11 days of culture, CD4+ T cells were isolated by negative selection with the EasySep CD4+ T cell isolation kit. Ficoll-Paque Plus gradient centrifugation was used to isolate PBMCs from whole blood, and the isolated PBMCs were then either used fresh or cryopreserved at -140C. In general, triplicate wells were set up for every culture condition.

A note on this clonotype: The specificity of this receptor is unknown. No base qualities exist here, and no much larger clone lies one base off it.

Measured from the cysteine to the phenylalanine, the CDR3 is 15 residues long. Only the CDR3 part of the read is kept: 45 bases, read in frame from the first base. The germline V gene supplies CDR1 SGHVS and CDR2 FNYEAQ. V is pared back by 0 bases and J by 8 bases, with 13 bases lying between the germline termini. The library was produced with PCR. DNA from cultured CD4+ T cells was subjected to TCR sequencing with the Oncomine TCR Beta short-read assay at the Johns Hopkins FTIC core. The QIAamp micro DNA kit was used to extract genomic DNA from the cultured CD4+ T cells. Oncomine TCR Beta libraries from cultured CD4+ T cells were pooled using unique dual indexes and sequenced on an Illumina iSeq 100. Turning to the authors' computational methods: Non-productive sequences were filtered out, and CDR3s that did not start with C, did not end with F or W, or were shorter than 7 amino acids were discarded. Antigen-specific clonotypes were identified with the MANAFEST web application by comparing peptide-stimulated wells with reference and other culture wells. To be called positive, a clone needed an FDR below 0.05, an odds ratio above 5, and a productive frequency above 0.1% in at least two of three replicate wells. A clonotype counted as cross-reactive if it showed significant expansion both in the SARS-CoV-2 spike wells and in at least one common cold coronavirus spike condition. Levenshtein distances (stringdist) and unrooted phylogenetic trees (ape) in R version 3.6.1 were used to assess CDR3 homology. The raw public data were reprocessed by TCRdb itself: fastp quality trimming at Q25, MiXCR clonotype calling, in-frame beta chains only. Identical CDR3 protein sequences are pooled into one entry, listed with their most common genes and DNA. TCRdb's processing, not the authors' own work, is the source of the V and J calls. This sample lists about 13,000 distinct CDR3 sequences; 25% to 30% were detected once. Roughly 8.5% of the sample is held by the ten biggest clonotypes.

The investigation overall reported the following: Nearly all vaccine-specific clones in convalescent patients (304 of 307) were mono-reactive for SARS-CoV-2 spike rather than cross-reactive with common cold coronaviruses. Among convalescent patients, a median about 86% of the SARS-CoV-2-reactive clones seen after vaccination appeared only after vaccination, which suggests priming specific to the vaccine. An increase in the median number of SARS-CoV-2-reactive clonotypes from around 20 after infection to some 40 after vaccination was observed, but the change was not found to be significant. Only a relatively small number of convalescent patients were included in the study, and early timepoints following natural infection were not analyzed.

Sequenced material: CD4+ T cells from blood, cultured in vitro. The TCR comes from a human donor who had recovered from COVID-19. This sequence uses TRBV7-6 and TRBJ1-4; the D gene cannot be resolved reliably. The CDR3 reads CASSLAAGNGEKLFF. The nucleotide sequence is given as TGTGCCAGCAGCTTAGCTGCGGGTAATGGCGAAAAACTGTTTTTT.